These 10 T cell receptor beta chains were all obtained from the same sample, sequenced in a study of patients and donors after allogeneic stem cell transplantation. TCRdb independently ran MiXCR on the RT-PCR reads; one entry per CDR3 protein. In the table there are around 82,000 distinct CDR3 sequences, 5% of which are singletons. The sequencing input was blood, either unsorted or a sorted T cell fraction (not recorded which). These TCRs come from a human donor who was either an allogeneic HSCT recipient or a stem cell or donor lymphocyte infusion donor (not recorded which). It is not recorded whose cells these are; they may come from a transplant donor.

This clonotype appeared many times. This rearrangement joins TRBV12-3 or TRBV12-4 to TRBJ2-5; possibly TRBD1 or TRBD2 for D (7 bases each). V was trimmed by 1 base and J by 6 bases, leaving 18 bases between them. The CDR3 length is 16 residues. CDR3 in DNA: TGTGCCAGCAGTTTAGGGGGGGGAGGGGGCACCAAGACCCAGTACTTC. Protein product: CASSLGGGGGTKTQYF.

To note about this clonotype: This may be a read error, as it is one base from a much larger clone. The rearrangement joins TRBV2 to TRBJ1-2; no clear D. This CDR3 has 12 residues. Germline-derived CDR1 and CDR2 are SNHLY and FYNNEI. CDR3 region: CTGGKDVYGYTF. CDR3 DNA: TGTACCGGAGGGAAGGACGTCTATGGCTACACCTTC.

The table lists this clonotype with many counts. The chain is built from TRBV4-1 and TRBJ2-1; possible D gene TRBD2, 6 bases. Germline CDR1 reads MGHRA; CDR2 reads YSYEKL. Trimming pared 2 bases from V and 6 bases from J, leaving 17 bases between. The CDR3 is made up of 16 amino acids. The CDR3 DNA sequence: TGCGCCAGCAGCCAACTAGGAGGGCCACGGGGCAATGAGCAGTTCTTC. Its protein is CASSQLGGPRGNEQFF.

At least ten counts were recorded for this clonotype. The genes are TRBV20-1 and TRBJ1-1; 8 bases line up with TRBD1. The CDR3 contains 15 residues. The germline V gene has CDR1 DFQATT and CDR2 SNEGSKA (reference sequence). Unmatched junction bases numbered 4, after V lost 0 bases and J lost 1 base. The CDR3 spells CSARDHGTGNTEAFF. CDR3 nucleotides: TGCAGTGCTAGAGATCATGGGACAGGGAACACTGAAGCTTTCTTT.

V usage is TRBV11-2 and J usage is TRBJ1-1; D remains unclear. V lost 5 bases to trimming and J lost 1 base, with 8 bases between them. The CDR3 sequence is 13 residues long. Germline CDR1 is SGHAT and CDR2 is FQNNGV. This CDR3 reads CASSGRRNTEAFF. The CDR3 DNA sequence: TGTGCCAGCAGCGGAAGACGGAACACTGAAGCTTTCTTT.

The chain employs TRBV4-1 and TRBJ1-2; 9 nucleotides line up with TRBD1. J gave up 5 bases and V 4 bases, and 17 bases lay outside the gene matches. Germline CDR1 and CDR2: MGHRA and YSYEKL. This CDR3 has 18 amino acids. Here the CDR3 DNA reads TGCGCCAGCAGCCCTGTAAAGGGGACAGGGCTAGAGATTTATGGCTACACCTTC. The encoded protein is CASSPVKGTGLEIYGYTF.

Only a few counts were recorded for this clonotype. J is TRBJ1-2 and V is TRBV20-1; 9 nucleotides agree with TRBD1. The germline gives CDR1 DFQATT, CDR2 SNEGSKA (reference sequence). Trimming at V came to 0 bases and at J to 6 bases, leaving 8 bases not matched to a gene. The CDR3 covers 15 residues. In DNA form, the CDR3 reads TGCAGTGCTAGAGACCCCGGGACAGGGTTCAATGGCTACACCTTC. This translates into CSARDPGTGFNGYTF.

This clonotype was seen more than once but under ten times. V and J are TRBV4-1 and TRBJ1-5; D is perhaps TRBD1 (6 bases). CDR3 size: 15 residues. Germline V gene sequence: CDR1 MGHRA, CDR2 YSYEKL. V lost 5 bases, J lost 6 bases, and 17 bases lay in between. In DNA form, the CDR3 reads TGCGCCAGCAGCATAAACAGGGAGAGGGGTCAGCCCCAGCATTTT. This sequence encodes CASSINRERGQPQHF.

The genes are TRBV11-2 and TRBJ1-4, with D unclear. There are 13 residues in the CDR3. Germline values: CDR1 SGHAT, CDR2 FQNNGV. V gave up 3 bases and J gave up 0 bases, with 2 bases separating them. The CDR3 here is CASSFSTNEKLFF. The CDR3 DNA reads as TGTGCCAGCAGCTTTTCAACTAATGAAAAACTGTTTTTT.

This clonotype has ten or more counts. V usage is TRBV9 and J usage is TRBJ1-1; possibly TRBD1 for D (5 bases). This CDR3 has 13 amino acids. With 4 bases removed from V and 6 bases from J, the gap between germline ends came to 13 bases. Germline CDR1 reads SGDLS; CDR2 reads YYNGEE. Written as DNA, the CDR3 is TGTGCCAGCAGCTCCCGGCAGGGCGCTGAAGCTTTCTTT. Amino acid sequence: CASSSRQGAEAFF. The complete variable domain, with remaining parts taken from reference TRBV9 and TRBJ1-1, reads DSGVTQTPKHLITATGQRVTLRCSPRSGDLSVYWYQQSLDQGLQFLIQYYNGEERAKGNILERFSAQQFPDLHSELNLSSLELGDSALYFCASSSRQGAEAFFGQGTRLTVV.